This T cell receptor (beta chain) was identified during a study of somatic mutations in cytotoxic T cells in rheumatoid arthritis. Turning to the study itself: At nearly 100% purity, some V beta antibody-stained T-cell populations were flow-sorted, and these included V beta1+ cells that were sequenced for TCRB.

On this clone itself: Its antigen remains unknown.

Study results and limitations: The slightly lower representation of TRBV07 among rheumatoid arthritis patients did not undergo correction for multiple comparisons. For CD8+ T-cell clonality, rheumatoid arthritis patients and age-matched healthy controls did not differ significantly.

Germline CDR1 and CDR2: SGDLS and YYNGEE. CDR3 length: 15 residues. The V and J ends lost 4 bases and 0 bases respectively, with 14 bases between them. The method was immunoSEQ multiplex PCR; TCRdb's version includes in-frame clones alone and lacks a portion of them. This table holds about 3,000 clones, around 90% found once. The sequence derives from a young woman with rheumatoid arthritis. Sequenced sample: CD8+ T cells sorted from blood. The rearrangement joins TRBV9 to TRBJ2-7, with D possibly being TRBD2 (6 bases). CDR3 DNA: TGTGCCAGCAGCCCCAGCTTCGGGAGCTCCTACGAGCAGTACTTC. Protein product: CASSPSFGSSYEQYF.